Below are 23 T cell receptor beta chains sequenced from a single sample in a study of blood T cells in healthy people across ages. Sample-barcoded 5' priming and a J-beta primer mix drove a second PCR of 7 to 11 cycles. TCRdb reprocessed the 5' RACE reads via MiXCR and lists one record per CDR3 protein. Seen here are some 670,000 distinct CDR3 sequences, about 50% observed once, and the top ten hold roughly 13%. The sample taken for sequencing was blood. These receptors originate from a woman older than 75 in good health.

The rearrangement links TRBV20-1 to TRBJ2-2; D is uncertain. Germline lookup yields CDR1 DFQATT and CDR2 SNEGSKA (reference sequence). Between the trimmed V and J ends, which lost 7 bases and 3 bases, there was a span of 9 bases. There are 12 residues in the CDR3. CDR3 sequence: CSGTHYTGELFF. The CDR3 DNA follows: TGCAGTGGAACCCACTACACCGGGGAGCTGTTTTTT.

This rearrangement joins TRBV28 to TRBJ2-5; 7 nucleotides line up with TRBD1. Germline V lookup: CDR1 MDHEN, CDR2 SYDVKM. Trimming took 2 bases from V and 4 from J; bases not matched to a gene: 10. The CDR3 consists of 16 residues. CDR3 nucleotide sequence: TGTGCCAGCAGTTTACCGGGACAGCTTTCAGCAGAGACCCAGTACTTC. It encodes CASSLPGQLSAETQYF.

A remark on this clonotype: A much bigger clone sits one base away, suggesting this may be a read error. The chain recombines TRBV9 with TRBJ2-5; either TRBD1 or TRBD2 may supply D (7 bases each). The J call may be mistaken, given a closer DNA end match to TRBJ2-7. From germline, CDR1 is SGDLS and CDR2 YYNGEE. CDR3 length: 16 amino acids. The CDR3 reads CASSGGGDSSTYEQYF. DNA for the CDR3: TGTGCCAGCAGCGGAGGGGGGGACAGTTCGACCTACGAGCAGTACTTC.

This clonotype was observed a handful of times. An end of the junction differs from the germline gene, which may be a read error. This chain uses TRBV29-1 with TRBJ2-4; D may be TRBD2 (5 bases). The germline V gene has CDR1 SQVTM and CDR2 ANQGSEA. There are 13 residues in the CDR3. CDR3 coding DNA: TGCAGCGCCGTAGGTCTAGCCCAAAACATTCAGTACTTC. This codes for CSAVGLAQNIQYF.

To note about this clonotype: With a much larger clone just one base away, this may be a read error. This rearrangement joins TRBV3-1 to TRBJ1-2; possibly TRBD1 for D (5 bases). Trimming cost V 1 base and J 8 bases, with 8 bases left between them. This CDR3 contains 12 residues. Germline lookup yields CDR1 LGHDT and CDR2 YNNKEL (reference sequence). The CDR3 here is CASSQAGFGYTF. DNA for the CDR3: TGTGCCAGCAGCCAAGCAGGGTTCGGCTACACCTTC.

This clonotype was seen more than once but under ten times. This may be a read error, as it is one base from a much larger clone. The chain links TRBV12-3 or TRBV12-4 to TRBJ2-3, with D perhaps matching TRBD2 (5 bases). Trimming removed 4 bases from V and 3 bases from J, with 20 bases in between. The CDR3 loop spans 17 amino acids. The CDR3 loop reads CASSSPQKRVMTDTQYF. The CDR3 DNA reads TGTGCCAGCAGTTCCCCCCAGAAGAGGGTGATGACAGATACGCAGTATTTT.

This rearrangement joins TRBV6-1 to TRBJ2-1; 11 nucleotides agree with TRBD2. CDR1 is MNHNS, CDR2 SASEGT, per germline. V lost 1 base to trimming and J lost 8 bases; unmatched junction nucleotides: 13. This CDR3 comprises 18 residues. The DNA of the CDR3 is TGTGCCAGCAGTGAAGACATCCTAGTTAGCGGGGGGGCCCATGAGCAGTTCTTC. As protein: CASSEDILVSGGAHEQFF.

The V call is TRBV29-1, the J call TRBJ1-1; TRBD1 might be the D (6 bases). Between the trimmed V and J ends, which lost 8 bases and 1 base, there was a span of 14 bases. CDR1 is SQVTM, CDR2 ANQGSEA, per germline. The CDR3 contains 13 residues. The CDR3 loop is CSSDQDRNTEAFF. The CDR3 bases are TGCAGCTCGGACCAGGACAGGAACACTGAAGCTTTCTTT.

This chain uses TRBV5-1 with TRBJ1-1; 8 bases match TRBD1. V lost 1 base, J lost 3 bases, and 8 bases stayed unmatched. CDR1 SGHRS and CDR2 YFSETQ come from the germline V gene. The CDR3 has 16 residues. The CDR3 here is CASSLKGGQGDTEAFF. CDR3 sequence (DNA): TGCGCCAGCAGCTTGAAGGGCGGACAGGGCGACACTGAAGCTTTCTTT.

The sample holds many counts of this clonotype. This chain connects TRBV7-9 to TRBJ2-1; D is possibly TRBD1 (5 bases). V was clipped by 3 bases and J by 4 bases, with 10 bases between them. In germline, CDR1 is SEHNR, CDR2 FQNEAQ (reference sequence). The CDR3 totals 14 residues. CDR3 DNA: TGTGCCAGCAGCTTTCGACAGAGATACAATGAGCAGTTCTTC. It translates to CASSFRQRYNEQFF.

This clonotype showed up just a few times. This chain connects TRBV11-1 to TRBJ2-3; a weak D match, TRBD2 (5 bases). Germline CDR1 and CDR2: SGHAT and FQDESV (reference sequence). Trimming took 5 bases from V and 8 from J, leaving 11 bases between them. The CDR3 runs 12 residues. CDR3: CASSARAGTQYF. The CDR3 nucleotides read TGTGCCAGCAGCGCGCGGGCGGGTACGCAGTATTTT.

In its sample, this clonotype was seen a few times. J is TRBJ2-2 and V is TRBV25-1, with D perhaps matching TRBD2 (6 bases). CDR1 is MGHDK and CDR2 is SYGVNS in the germline V gene. V lost 6 bases to trimming and J lost 4 bases, with 15 bases between them. The CDR3 has 15 residues. The CDR3: CASSDGTSFTGELFF. CDR3 nucleotides: TGTGCCAGCAGCGATGGGACTTCTTTCACCGGGGAGCTGTTTTTT.

This clonotype was found a few times. CDR3 loop: CASSARDRPGTSGRGNEQFF. The CDR3 DNA reads TGTGCCAGCAGCGCCCGGGACAGGCCCGGGACTAGCGGGAGAGGTAATGAGCAGTTCTTC. The chain employs TRBV9 and TRBJ2-1; 14 nucleotides agree with TRBD2. CDR1 is SGDLS and CDR2 is YYNGEE in the germline V gene. Losses at the gene ends were 3 bases for V and 7 bases for J; bases not matched to a gene: 18. CDR3 size: 20 residues. Filled out from reference TRBV9 and TRBJ2-1, the complete variable domain reads DSGVTQTPKHLITATGQRVTLRCSPRSGDLSVYWYQQSLDQGLQFLIQYYNGEERAKGNILERFSAQQFPDLHSELNLSSLELGDSALYFCASSARDRPGTSGRGNEQFFGPGTRLTVL.

The chain uses TRBV4-2 and TRBJ1-3, with a weak D call TRBD1 (6 bases). Trimming removed 0 bases at V and 0 bases at J, with 12 bases between. Germline CDR1 is LGHNA and CDR2 is YNFKEQ. CDR3 length equals 17 residues. CDR3 sequence: CASSQDTGPSSGNTIYF. The CDR3 nucleotides are TGTGCCAGCAGCCAAGATACAGGGCCTAGCTCTGGAAACACCATATATTTT.

The chain couples TRBV7-9 to TRBJ2-7; TRBD2 is a possible D gene (5 bases). Trimming took 3 bases from V and 6 from J, leaving 15 bases between them. Germline V gene data show CDR1 as SEHNR and CDR2 as FQNEAQ (reference sequence). This CDR3 has 14 amino acids. CDR3 protein: CASSFAGPRTEQYF. For the CDR3, the DNA is TGTGCCAGCAGCTTTGCGGGCCCTAGGACCGAGCAGTACTTC.

The chain joins TRBV18 to TRBJ1-1; 7 positions agree with TRBD1. From germline, CDR1 is KGHSH and CDR2 LQKENI. The V gene end was trimmed by 4 bases and the J gene end by 11 bases; junction bases not matched to a gene: 7. The CDR3 consists of 12 residues. CDR3 amino acids: CASSRGTDQAFF. The CDR3 nucleotides read TGTGCCAGCTCACGCGGGACAGACCAGGCTTTCTTT. The full variable domain, with the rest looked up from reference TRBV18 and TRBJ1-1, is NAGVMQNPRHLVRRRGQEARLRCSPMKGHSHVYWYRQLPEEGLKFMVYLQKENIIDESGMPKERFSAEFPKEGPSILRIQQVVRGDSAAYFCASSRGTDQAFFGQGTRLTVV.

J is TRBJ2-5 and V is TRBV29-1, with 7 bases matching TRBD2. CDR3 size: 13 residues. Germline trimming cut 8 bases from V and 5 bases from J; bases unmatched to any gene: 11. From germline, CDR1 is SQVTM and CDR2 ANQGSEA. The CDR3: CSHSAGLVETQYF. DNA for the CDR3: TGCAGCCACTCAGCGGGGTTAGTGGAGACCCAGTACTTC.

CDR3 coding DNA: TGTGCCAGCAGTTTAGAGGCCGGACTAGTTTCACCCCTCCACTTT. Its protein is CASSLEAGLVSPLHF. J is TRBJ1-6 and V is TRBV27, with unresolved D. Germline V gives CDR1 MNHEY, CDR2 SMNVEV (reference sequence). The V and J ends lost 2 bases and 9 bases respectively, with 14 bases between them. The CDR3 runs to 15 residues.

Only a few counts were recorded for this clonotype. The chain carries TRBV6-4 and TRBJ1-6; 10 bases match TRBD1. V dropped 7 bases and J dropped 9; count of bases not matched to a gene: 9. CDR3 length equals 15 residues. Germline CDR1 is MRHNA and CDR2 is SNTAGT. CDR3 sequence: CASIGGQGRGSPLHF. The CDR3 region has the DNA TGTGCCAGCATCGGGGGACAGGGGAGGGGTTCACCCCTCCACTTT.

The V call is TRBV27, the J call TRBJ1-5; D remains unclear. Trimming removed 3 bases at V and 1 base at J, with 4 bases between. The CDR3 has 13 amino acids. Looked up from germline, CDR1 is MNHEY and CDR2 is SMNVEV (reference sequence). The CDR3 region has the DNA TGTGCCAGCAGTTTTGAGAGCAATCAGCCCCAGCATTTT. Residues: CASSFESNQPQHF.

This clonotype showed up just a few times. The chain recombines TRBV7-9 with TRBJ2-7; D might be TRBD1 (7 bases). In germline, CDR1 is SEHNR, CDR2 FQNEAQ (reference sequence). Trimming left V 1 base short and J 2 bases short, with 12 bases between. The length of the CDR3 is 15 residues. CDR3: CASSLETRGAYEQYF. The CDR3 DNA is TGTGCCAGCAGCTTAGAAACCAGGGGGGCCTACGAGCAGTACTTC.

The chain employs TRBV5-1 and TRBJ2-1; TRBD2 is a possible D gene (5 bases). Per the germline V gene, CDR1 is SGHRS and CDR2 is YFSETQ. This CDR3 contains 15 residues. V lost 6 bases and J lost 9, with 22 bases in between. The CDR3 bases are TGCGCCAGCACTTGGACTGACTCCGACACCGGTGAGCAGTTCTTC. Translated, it gives CASTWTDSDTGEQFF.

This chain links TRBV10-3 with TRBJ1-1; D remains unclear. Trimming shortened V by 2 bases and J by 6 bases, and 13 bases separated the two germline ends. Germline assignment: CDR1 ENHRY and CDR2 SYGVKD. CDR3 size: 14 residues. The CDR3 nucleotides are TGTGCCATCAGTGAGCCAACGACCGGGGCTGAAGCTTTCTTT. This codes for CAISEPTTGAEAFF.